The T cell receptor (beta chain) described here comes from a study of T cells in Graves' hyperthyroidism and ophthalmopathy. Study information: Peripheral blood was taken when the disease was first diagnosed, before any treatment began.

Exclusion criteria comprised uncontrolled infection, other autoimmune disease, pregnancy or lactation. Preceding any ophthalmopathy symptoms, the blood sample dates from first hyperthyroidism diagnosis. The table lists this clonotype with a few counts. CDR3 size: 14 residues. V was cut by 3 bases and J by 4 bases, with 10 bases left in between. The germline V gene encodes CDR1 MNHNS and CDR2 SASEGT. Researchers amplified the TCR beta CDR3 regions from RNA transcripts. With the HTBI primer set, the TCR CDR3 went through a first round of RT-PCR. MiXCR was run by TCRdb on the multiplex PCR reads, yielding one entry per CDR3 protein. The data hold approximately 370,000 distinct CDR3 sequences, with roughly a sixth observed a single time.

This chain uses TRBV6-1 with TRBJ1-5; D remains unclear. This sequence was found in a young woman with Graves' hyperthyroidism that later progressed to Graves' ophthalmopathy. The sample taken for sequencing was blood. The CDR3 reads CASSDSSNNQPQHF. CDR3 nucleotides: TGTGCCAGCAGTGACTCGTCGAATAATCAGCCCCAGCATTTT.